This T cell receptor beta chain originates from a study of T-cell memory formation after mild COVID-19. Study as a whole: TCR clusters mostly belonged to single donors.

The table lists this clonotype with many counts. The antigen remains unidentified. Germline loops: CDR1 SGHVS, CDR2 FNYEAQ. The CDR3 runs to 19 residues. Trimming at V came to 2 bases and at J to 4 bases, leaving 12 bases not matched to a gene. Study outcomes and limitations: Mainly in CM and EM were contracting CD4+ clones; CD8+ were in EMRA. The study found balanced CD4/CD8 in clones contracting day 15 to 85 and a CD4+ lean in later expanders.

Using constant-segment primers, 5'RACE produced TCR alpha and TCR beta cDNA libraries carrying sample barcodes and UMIs. TCRdb itself ran the 5' RACE reads through MiXCR, one entry per CDR3 protein. The table records around 13,000 distinct CDR3 sequences, roughly 17% of them present only once. This TCR was sampled from a man aged 18 to 35 who had mild COVID-19 (a few samples of this study predate the infection). Cell type and time point are not known. Sequencing was done on a sample of PBMCs or a T cell subset sorted from them (not recorded which). The chain recombines TRBV7-6 with TRBJ2-6; 9 bases fit TRBD1. CDR3 sequence (DNA): TGTGCCAGCAGCTTATATGTAAACAGGGGGCCCTCCGGGGCCAACGTCCTGACTTTC. Its protein product is CASSLYVNRGPSGANVLTF.